Listed below are T cell receptor beta chains from one sample, sequenced in a study of control samples from healthy donors and cancer patients. The assay was immunoSEQ multiplex PCR, and TCRdb's table has in-frame clones only and misses some. Found here are fewer than 85,000 clones, around 94% of them singletons; the top ten hold 5.8%. Material: blood. These receptor sequences come from a woman aged 55-69 years in good health. Each CDR3 is given with its conserved first and last residue. A D gene is named only where the DNA matches it firmly. Size is omitted from some rows. Given values are once, few, many or a class for expanded clones.

CDR3aa | CDR3nt | abundance | j_gene | v_gene | d_gene
CASSLEGGGPYNEQFF | TGCGCCAGCAGCTTGGAGGGGGGCGGACCCTACAATGAGCAGTTCTTC | NA | TRBJ2-1 | TRBV5-1 | NA
CASSLWGQGEETQYF | TGTGCCAGCAGTTTATGGGGACAGGGGGAGGAGACCCAGTACTTC | once | TRBJ2-5 | TRBV27 | TRBD1
CSVVKLAGVVYEQYF | TGCAGCGTTGTTAAGCTAGCGGGAGTAGTCTACGAGCAGTACTTC | NA | TRBJ2-7 | TRBV29-1 | TRBD2
CASRWDSSYEQYF | TGCGCCAGCAGGTGGGACAGCTCCTACGAGCAGTACTTC | NA | TRBJ2-7 | TRBV10-2 | TRBD1
CASSLQGTGGLEQYF | TGTGCCAGCAGCTTGCAGGGGACAGGGGGGCTCGAACAGTACTTC | NA | TRBJ2-7 | TRBV5-4 | TRBD1
CASSHKPTVNTEAFF | TGCGCCAGCAGCCACAAACCGACAGTGAACACTGAAGCTTTCTTT | NA | TRBJ1-1 | TRBV4-1 | NA
CASSWNRGNQPQHF | TGTGCCAGCAGTTGGAACAGGGGAAATCAGCCCCAGCATTTT | NA | TRBJ1-5 | TRBV6-5 | TRBD1
CATSDWGDGTDTQYF | TGTGCCACCAGTGATTGGGGGGACGGCACAGATACGCAGTATTTT | NA | TRBJ2-3 | TRBV24-1 | NA
CASSYRRAGLSYEQYF | TGTGCCAGCAGTTACAGAAGGGCGGGTCTCTCCTACGAGCAGTACTTC | NA | TRBJ2-7 | TRBV6-5 | NA
CSTRQSSTDTQYF | TGCAGCACCCGACAGAGTAGCACAGATACGCAGTATTTT | NA | TRBJ2-3 | TRBV29-1 | NA
CASSQQSYEQYF | TGTGCCAGCAGCCAACAGTCCTACGAGCAGTACTTC | NA | TRBJ2-7 | TRBV3-1/TRBV3-2 | NA
CASSLTDVSNQPQHF | TGTGCCAGCAGTTTGACAGATGTTAGCAATCAGCCCCAGCATTTT | NA | TRBJ1-5 | TRBV28 | NA
CASRGMNTGELFF | TGTGCCAGCAGGGGCATGAACACCGGGGAGCTGTTTTTT | NA | TRBJ2-2 | TRBV5-5 | NA
CASSEDRAAEAFF | TGCGCCAGCAGCGAGGACAGGGCGGCTGAAGCTTTCTTT | NA | TRBJ1-1 | TRBV5-1 | TRBD1
CASSQDAGRNSPLHF | TGTGCCAGCAGCCAAGATGCAGGGAGGAATTCACCCCTCCACTTT | NA | TRBJ1-6 | TRBV4-2 | NA
CASFGLAGNRKVSTDTQYF | TGCGCCAGCTTCGGACTAGCGGGAAATCGTAAGGTCAGCACAGATACGCAGTATTTT | once | TRBJ2-3 | TRBV10-2 | TRBD2
CSASSLAGGDTQYF | TGCAGTGCTAGTTCACTAGCGGGAGGGGATACGCAGTATTTT | NA | TRBJ2-3 | TRBV20-1 | TRBD2
CASNQGGANTEAFF | TGTGCCAGTAATCAAGGGGGCGCGAACACTGAAGCTTTCTTT | NA | TRBJ1-1 | TRBV19 | TRBD1
CASREGKWTGELFF | TGTGCCAGTAGGGAGGGAAAATGGACCGGGGAGCTGTTTTTT | NA | TRBJ2-2 | TRBV19 | NA
CAWSAGLASGETQYF | TGTGCCTGGAGCGCCGGACTAGCGAGTGGGGAGACCCAGTACTTC | NA | TRBJ2-5 | TRBV30 | TRBD2
CASSLGGGFDHEQYF | TGTGCCAGCAGCTTGGGAGGGGGGTTTGATCACGAGCAGTACTTC | NA | TRBJ2-7 | TRBV5-4 | NA
CASRGPGNTIYF | TGTGCCAGCAGAGGGCCTGGAAACACCATATATTTT | NA | TRBJ1-3 | TRBV6-6 | NA
CASSPGAGSFRNEQFF | TGCGCCAGCAGCCCCGGGGCGGGTTCATTTCGCAATGAGCAGTTCTTC | NA | TRBJ2-1 | TRBV5-1 | NA
CAISGGARETQYF | TGTGCCATCAGTGGGGGGGCCAGGGAGACCCAGTACTTC | NA | TRBJ2-5 | TRBV10-3 | NA
CASSPKGRNQPQHF | TGTGCCAGCAGTCCGAAGGGACGCAATCAGCCCCAGCATTTT | NA | TRBJ1-5 | TRBV6-6 | NA
CASSDRDGNTEAFF | TGTGCCAGCAGCGACCGGGACGGGAACACTGAAGCTTTCTTT | NA | TRBJ1-1 | TRBV6-6 | NA
CASSPAENTEAFF | TGTGCCAGCTCACCGGCAGAGAACACTGAAGCTTTCTTT | NA | TRBJ1-1 | TRBV18 | NA
CASAWSGNSYEQYF | TGTGCCAGCGCGTGGTCAGGGAACTCCTACGAGCAGTACTTC | NA | TRBJ2-7 | TRBV28 | NA
CASSRTGGANYGYTF | TGTGCCAGTAGTAGGACAGGGGGCGCTAACTATGGCTACACCTTC | NA | TRBJ1-2 | TRBV19 | TRBD1
CASSPGQGMWATQYF | TGTGCTAGCAGCCCGGGACAGGGCATGTGGGCGACGCAGTATTTT | NA | TRBJ2-3 | TRBV7-7 | TRBD1
CASSTGTGTDNEQFF | TGTGCCAGCAGTACCGGGACAGGTACGGACAATGAGCAGTTCTTC | NA | TRBJ2-1 | TRBV28 | TRBD1
CASSQGGYEQYF | TGTGCCAGCAGCCAAGGAGGGTACGAGCAGTACTTC | once | TRBJ2-7 | TRBV3-1/TRBV3-2 | NA
CASSFPGFEYEQYF | TGTGCCAGCAGTTTCCCAGGGTTCGAGTACGAGCAGTACTTC | NA | TRBJ2-7 | TRBV6-2/TRBV6-3 | NA
CASSQDGAGRPYGYTF | TGCGCCAGCAGCCAAGACGGTGCGGGGCGCCCCTATGGCTACACCTTC | NA | TRBJ1-2 | TRBV4-1 | NA
CASSPGEGSYNEQFF | TGTGCCAGCTCACCAGGGGAGGGCTCCTACAATGAGCAGTTCTTC | NA | TRBJ2-1 | TRBV18 | TRBD2
CASLVPGQDHSYNEQFF | TGTGCCAGTTTAGTTCCAGGGCAAGACCACTCCTACAATGAGCAGTTCTTC | NA | TRBJ2-1 | TRBV19 | NA
CASSLASLTSGNEQFF | TGCGCCAGCAGCTTGGCCAGCCTAACATCGGGCAATGAGCAGTTCTTC | NA | TRBJ2-1 | TRBV5-1 | NA